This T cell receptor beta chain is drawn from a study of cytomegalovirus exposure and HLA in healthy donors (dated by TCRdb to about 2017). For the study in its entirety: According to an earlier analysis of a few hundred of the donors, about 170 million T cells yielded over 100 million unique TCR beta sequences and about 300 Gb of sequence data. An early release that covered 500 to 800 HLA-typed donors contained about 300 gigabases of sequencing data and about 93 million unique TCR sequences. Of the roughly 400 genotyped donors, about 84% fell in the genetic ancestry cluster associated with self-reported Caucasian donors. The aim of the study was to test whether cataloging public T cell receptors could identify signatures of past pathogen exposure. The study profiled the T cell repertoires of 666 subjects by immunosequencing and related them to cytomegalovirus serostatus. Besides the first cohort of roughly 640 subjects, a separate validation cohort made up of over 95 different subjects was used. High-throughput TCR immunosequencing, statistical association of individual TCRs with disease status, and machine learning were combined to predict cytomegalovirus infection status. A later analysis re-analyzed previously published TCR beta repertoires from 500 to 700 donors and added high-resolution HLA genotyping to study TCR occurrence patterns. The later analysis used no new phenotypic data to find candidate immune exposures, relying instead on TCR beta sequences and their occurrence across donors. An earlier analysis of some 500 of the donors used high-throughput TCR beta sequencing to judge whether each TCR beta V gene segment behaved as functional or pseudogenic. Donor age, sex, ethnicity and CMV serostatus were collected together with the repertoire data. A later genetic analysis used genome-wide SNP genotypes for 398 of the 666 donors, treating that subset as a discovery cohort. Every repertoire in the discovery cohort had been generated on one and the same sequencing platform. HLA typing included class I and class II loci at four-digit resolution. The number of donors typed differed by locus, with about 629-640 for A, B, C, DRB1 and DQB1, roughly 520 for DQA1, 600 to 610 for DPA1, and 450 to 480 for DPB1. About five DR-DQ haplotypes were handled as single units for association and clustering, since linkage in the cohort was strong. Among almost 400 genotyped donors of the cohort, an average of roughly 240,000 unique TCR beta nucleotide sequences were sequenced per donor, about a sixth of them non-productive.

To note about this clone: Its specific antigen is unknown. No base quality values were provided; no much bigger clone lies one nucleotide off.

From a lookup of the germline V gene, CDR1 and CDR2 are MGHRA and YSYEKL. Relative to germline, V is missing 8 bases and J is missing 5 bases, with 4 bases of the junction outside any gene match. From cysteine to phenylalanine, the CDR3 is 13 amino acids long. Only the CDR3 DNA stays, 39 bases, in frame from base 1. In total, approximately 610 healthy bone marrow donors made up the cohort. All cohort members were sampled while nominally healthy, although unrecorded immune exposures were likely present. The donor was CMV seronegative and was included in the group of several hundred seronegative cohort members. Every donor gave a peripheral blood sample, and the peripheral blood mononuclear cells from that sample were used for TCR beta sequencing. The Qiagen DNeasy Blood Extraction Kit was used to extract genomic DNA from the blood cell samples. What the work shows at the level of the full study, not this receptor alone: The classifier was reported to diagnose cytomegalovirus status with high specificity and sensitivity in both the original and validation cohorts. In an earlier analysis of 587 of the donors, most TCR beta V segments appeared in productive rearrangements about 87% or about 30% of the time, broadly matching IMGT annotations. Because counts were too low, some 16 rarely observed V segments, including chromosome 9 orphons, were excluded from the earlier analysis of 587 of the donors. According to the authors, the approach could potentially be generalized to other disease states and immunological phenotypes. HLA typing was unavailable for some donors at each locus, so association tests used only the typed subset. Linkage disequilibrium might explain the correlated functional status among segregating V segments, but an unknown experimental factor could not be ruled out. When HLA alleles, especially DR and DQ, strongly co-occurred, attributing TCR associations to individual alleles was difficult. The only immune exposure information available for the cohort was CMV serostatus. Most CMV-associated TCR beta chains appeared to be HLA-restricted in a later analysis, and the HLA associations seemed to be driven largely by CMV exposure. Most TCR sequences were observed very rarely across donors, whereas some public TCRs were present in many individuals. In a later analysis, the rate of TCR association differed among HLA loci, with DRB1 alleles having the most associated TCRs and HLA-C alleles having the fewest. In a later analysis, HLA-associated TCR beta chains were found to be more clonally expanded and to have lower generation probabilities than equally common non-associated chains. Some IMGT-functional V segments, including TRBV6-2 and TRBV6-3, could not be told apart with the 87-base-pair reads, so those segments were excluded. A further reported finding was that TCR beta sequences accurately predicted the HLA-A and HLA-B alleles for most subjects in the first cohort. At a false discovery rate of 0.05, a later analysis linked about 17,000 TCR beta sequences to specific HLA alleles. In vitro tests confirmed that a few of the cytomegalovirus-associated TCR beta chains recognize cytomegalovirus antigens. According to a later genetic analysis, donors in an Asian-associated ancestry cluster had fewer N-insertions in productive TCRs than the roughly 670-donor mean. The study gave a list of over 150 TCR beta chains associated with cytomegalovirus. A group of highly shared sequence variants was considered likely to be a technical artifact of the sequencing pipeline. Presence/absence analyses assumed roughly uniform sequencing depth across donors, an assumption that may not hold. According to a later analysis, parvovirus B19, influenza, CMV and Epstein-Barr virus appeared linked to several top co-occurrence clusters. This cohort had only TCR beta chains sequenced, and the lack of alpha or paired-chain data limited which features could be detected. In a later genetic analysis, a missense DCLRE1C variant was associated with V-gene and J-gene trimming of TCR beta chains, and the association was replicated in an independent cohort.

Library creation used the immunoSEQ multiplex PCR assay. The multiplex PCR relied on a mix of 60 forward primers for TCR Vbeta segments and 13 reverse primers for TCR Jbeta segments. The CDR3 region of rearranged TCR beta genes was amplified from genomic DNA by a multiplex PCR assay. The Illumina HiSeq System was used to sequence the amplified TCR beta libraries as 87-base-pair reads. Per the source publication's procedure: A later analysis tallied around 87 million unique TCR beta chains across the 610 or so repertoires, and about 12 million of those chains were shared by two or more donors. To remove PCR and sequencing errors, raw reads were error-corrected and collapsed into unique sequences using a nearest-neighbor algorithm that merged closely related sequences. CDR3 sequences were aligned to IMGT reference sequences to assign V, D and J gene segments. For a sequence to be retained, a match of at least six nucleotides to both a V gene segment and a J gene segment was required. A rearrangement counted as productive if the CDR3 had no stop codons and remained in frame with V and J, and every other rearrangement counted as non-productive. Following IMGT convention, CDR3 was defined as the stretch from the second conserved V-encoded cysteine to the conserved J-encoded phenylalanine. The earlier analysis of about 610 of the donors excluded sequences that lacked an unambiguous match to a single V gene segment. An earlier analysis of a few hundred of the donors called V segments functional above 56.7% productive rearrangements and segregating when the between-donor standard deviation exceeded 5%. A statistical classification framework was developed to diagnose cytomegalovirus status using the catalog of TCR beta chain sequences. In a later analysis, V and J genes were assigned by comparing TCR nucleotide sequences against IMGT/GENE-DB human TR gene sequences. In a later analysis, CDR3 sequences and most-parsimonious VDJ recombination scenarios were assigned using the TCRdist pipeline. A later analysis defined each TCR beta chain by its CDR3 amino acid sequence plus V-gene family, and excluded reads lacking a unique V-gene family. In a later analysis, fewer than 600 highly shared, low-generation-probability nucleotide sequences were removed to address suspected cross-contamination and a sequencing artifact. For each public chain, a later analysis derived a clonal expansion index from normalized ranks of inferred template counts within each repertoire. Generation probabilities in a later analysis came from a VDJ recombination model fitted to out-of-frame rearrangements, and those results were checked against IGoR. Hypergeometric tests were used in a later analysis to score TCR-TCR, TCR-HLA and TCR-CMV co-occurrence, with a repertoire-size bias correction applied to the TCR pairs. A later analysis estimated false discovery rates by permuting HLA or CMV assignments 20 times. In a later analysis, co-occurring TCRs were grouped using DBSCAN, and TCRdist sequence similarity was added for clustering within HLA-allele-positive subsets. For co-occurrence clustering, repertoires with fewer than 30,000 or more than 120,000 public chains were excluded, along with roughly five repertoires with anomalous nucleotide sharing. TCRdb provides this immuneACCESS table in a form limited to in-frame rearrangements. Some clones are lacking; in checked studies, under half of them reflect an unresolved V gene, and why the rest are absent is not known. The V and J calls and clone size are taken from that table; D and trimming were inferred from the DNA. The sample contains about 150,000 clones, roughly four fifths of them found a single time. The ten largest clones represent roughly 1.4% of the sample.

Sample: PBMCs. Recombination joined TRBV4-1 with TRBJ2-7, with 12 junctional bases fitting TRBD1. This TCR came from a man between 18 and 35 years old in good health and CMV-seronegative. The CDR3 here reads CASRGTGGHEQYF. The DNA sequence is TGCGCCAGCCGGGGGACAGGGGGCCACGAGCAGTACTTC.